A single sample is the source of the 2 T cell receptor beta chains below, sequenced in a study of shared clonotypes between healthy human individuals. Produced via immunoSEQ multiplex PCR; TCRdb's table is partial and in-frame only. The sample contains under 750,000 clones, approximately 72% of which appear only once. The sample comprised memory CD4+ T cells sorted from blood. As to subset: CD45RA-negative fraction. The receptors originated from a woman under 40 in good health.

V is TRBV5-4 and J is TRBJ1-2; D is unresolved. The CDR3 is 13 residues long. CDR1 and CDR2 from the germline V gene are SGHNT and YYREEE (reference sequence). The V gene lost 4 bases and the J gene lost 6 bases, with 13 bases spanning the gap. Here the CDR3 reads CASSPRRSDGYTF. CDR3 sequence (DNA): TGTGCCAGCAGCCCTCGTAGGTCTGATGGCTACACCTTC.

J is TRBJ1-3 and V is TRBV30; D is undetermined. V was clipped by 0 bases and J by 0 bases, with 9 bases between them. The germline gives CDR1 GTSNPN, CDR2 SVGIG (reference sequence). The CDR3 extends over 15 amino acids. CDR3 protein: CAWSVRRSSGNTIYF. CDR3 nucleotide sequence: TGTGCCTGGAGTGTACGGAGGAGCTCTGGAAACACCATATATTTT.